What follows are 7 T cell receptor beta chains derived from one specimen sequenced in a study of OX40 agonist ivuxolimab in advanced cancers. Assay: immunoSEQ multiplex PCR; the TCRdb copy retains only in-frame clones and omits some. The table shows tens of thousands of clones, with roughly nine tenths occurring only once. Sequenced material: CD4+ or CD8+ T cells sorted from blood, taken in a trial of the OX40 agonist ivuxolimab. All receptors derive from an adult with an advanced solid tumor such as melanoma, head and neck, liver or kidney cancer.

The chain employs TRBV19 and TRBJ1-1; TRBD1 matches at 10 bases. The CDR3 has 17 residues. The germline CDR1 and CDR2 sequences are LNHDA and SQIVND (reference sequence). Trimming took 1 base from V and 1 from J; bases not matched to a gene: 6. CDR3 sequence reads: CASSIVGTGAANTEAFF. CDR3 DNA: TGTGCCAGTAGTATAGTTGGGACAGGGGCTGCGAACACTGAAGCTTTCTTT.

This chain links TRBV13 with TRBJ2-7; TRBD1 agrees at 9 bases. Germline V gives CDR1 PRHDT, CDR2 FYEKMQ (reference sequence). This CDR3 region has 15 residues. Trimming cost V 0 bases and J 5 bases; bases outside gene matches: 5. The CDR3 coding sequence is TGTGCCAGCAGCTTAGGGGGACAGGGTGTCAACGAGCAGTACTTC. As protein: CASSLGGQGVNEQYF.

V and J are TRBV6-5 and TRBJ2-7; D gene ambiguous. CDR1 and CDR2 from the germline V gene are MNHEY and SVGAGI. Trimming left V 0 bases short and J 4 bases short, with 7 bases between. The CDR3 spans 13 residues. Here the CDR3 reads CASSYSAVYEQYF. The CDR3 DNA reads TGTGCCAGCAGTTACTCGGCGGTGTACGAGCAGTACTTC.

The chain joins TRBV19 to TRBJ1-5; TRBD1 might be the D (6 bases). CDR3 length: 15 amino acids. Germline V gene lookup returns CDR1 LNHDA and CDR2 SQIVND (reference sequence). V was pared by 2 bases and J by 5 bases, with 13 bases between. Here the CDR3 DNA reads TGTGCCAGTAGTATAAGAGGGGGTGCGGATCAGCCCCAGCATTTT. It yields the protein CASSIRGGADQPQHF.

The J gene is TRBJ1-1, the V gene TRBV29-1, with D unresolved. The CDR3 covers 11 residues. V lost 4 bases and J 2 bases, leaving 5 bases between the germline ends. Germline values: CDR1 SQVTM, CDR2 ANQGSEA. The CDR3 DNA is TGCAGCGTTGTGCCCAACACTGAAGCTTTCTTT. Translating it yields CSVVPNTEAFF. Looking up the rest from reference TRBV29-1 and TRBJ1-1 gives the full variable domain: SAVISQKPSRDICQRGTSLTIQCQVDSQVTMMFWYRQQPGQSLTLIATANQGSEATYESGFVIDKFPISRPNLTFSTLTVSNMSPEDSSIYLCSVVPNTEAFFGQGTRLTVV.

J is TRBJ1-4 and V is TRBV19, with D tentatively TRBD1 (5 bases). The CDR3 is 15 residues long. Trimming shortened V by 8 bases and J by 0 bases, and 13 bases separated the two germline ends. CDR1 is LNHDA and CDR2 is SQIVND in the germline V gene (reference sequence). CDR3 sequence (DNA): TGTGCCAGTGGTGACAGAACCGCAACTAATGAAAAACTGTTTTTT. This translates into CASGDRTATNEKLFF.

The rearrangement uses TRBV27 and TRBJ2-1; 9 bases are a match to TRBD2. CDR3 length equals 15 residues. Germline V gives CDR1 MNHEY, CDR2 SMNVEV (reference sequence). V shed 3 bases and J 3 bases; nucleotides not matched to a gene: 3. The CDR3 sequence is CASSFSSGDYNEQFF. Here the CDR3 DNA reads TGTGCCAGCAGTTTTTCTAGCGGGGACTACAATGAGCAGTTCTTC.